What follows are 9 T cell receptor beta chains derived from one specimen sequenced in a study of T-cell memory formation after mild COVID-19. TCRdb fed the 5' RACE reads into MiXCR, producing one record per CDR3 protein. The table has roughly 250,000 distinct CDR3 sequences, roughly a sixth seen once. The sequenced sample was PBMCs or a T cell subset sorted from them (not recorded which). These receptors came from a man between 18 and 35 years old who had mild COVID-19 (a few samples of this study predate the infection). Cell type and time point are not known.

J is TRBJ1-4 and V is TRBV5-1; D unclear. Trimming shortened V by 4 bases and J by 7 bases, and 14 bases separated the two germline ends. The CDR3 consists of 14 residues. Germline CDR1 reads SGHRS; CDR2 reads YFSETQ. CDR3 loop: CASSPPGGSEKLFF. CDR3 nucleotides: TGCGCCAGCAGCCCACCGGGAGGGAGTGAAAAACTGTTTTTT.

The sample holds a few counts of this clonotype. V gene TRBV29-1 combines with J gene TRBJ1-2; D uncertain. V dropped 5 bases and J dropped 12 bases, with 7 bases sitting between them. In germline, CDR1 is SQVTM, CDR2 ANQGSEA. This CDR3 has 8 residues. The DNA for the CDR3 is TGCAGCGTTAATGTCCACACCTTC. As protein: CSVNVHTF.

This clonotype was detected ten times or more. The chain employs TRBV4-3 and TRBJ1-1; D gene ambiguous. The CDR3 has 14 amino acids. Germline assignment: CDR1 LGHNA and CDR2 YSLEER. V lost 0 bases and J 1 base, leaving 6 bases between the germline ends. The CDR3 DNA reads TGCGCCAGCAGCCAAGATATGGGGAACACTGAAGCTTTCTTT. Residues: CASSQDMGNTEAFF.

In its sample, this clonotype was seen a few times. The genes are TRBV12-3 or TRBV12-4 and TRBJ1-2; D is unclear. The CDR3 length is 14 residues. Deletions cut 5 bases from V and 6 bases from J, with 16 bases between. The CDR3 sequence: CASSQRRIGNGYTF. The CDR3 DNA reads as TGTGCCAGCAGTCAACGACGTATTGGAAATGGCTACACCTTC.

This clonotype was observed many times. The chain employs TRBV7-3 and TRBJ2-5, with 11 bases lining up with TRBD2. The CDR3 loop spans 14 amino acids. The ends lost 5 bases at V and 5 bases at J; junction bases unmatched: 4. Looked up from germline, CDR1 is SGHTA and CDR2 is FQGTGA. CDR3 in amino acids: CASSRGTSGETQYF. The CDR3, as DNA: TGTGCCAGCAGCAGAGGGACTAGCGGTGAGACCCAGTACTTC.

This clonotype was observed a handful of times. This may come from a read error, since a much larger clone is one base off. The chain combines TRBV5-5 with TRBJ1-2; no clear D gene. Germline loops: CDR1 SGHKS, CDR2 YYEKEE (reference sequence). This CDR3 region has 13 residues. Trimming took off 0 bases at V and 4 bases at J, with 7 bases between the two ends. The DNA for the CDR3 is TGTGCCAGCAGCTTGGGAGAGGGCTATGGCTACACCTTC. Amino acid sequence: CASSLGEGYGYTF.

The J gene is TRBJ2-1, the V gene TRBV7-3; maybe TRBD1 (6 bases). Trimming took off 4 bases at V and 6 bases at J, with 10 bases between the two ends. Germline assignment: CDR1 SGHTA and CDR2 FQGTGA. The CDR3 extends over 13 amino acids. The CDR3: CASSSGQSNEQFF. CDR3 bases: TGTGCCAGCAGCTCCGGACAGAGCAATGAGCAGTTCTTC.

In its sample, this clonotype was seen a few times. The J gene is TRBJ2-2, the V gene TRBV10-3, with 10 nucleotides matching TRBD2. The V gene end was trimmed by 8 bases and the J gene end by 0 bases; junction bases not matched to a gene: 9. Germline values: CDR1 ENHRY, CDR2 SYGVKD. This CDR3 is 17 amino acids long. CDR3 residues: CAIGRKLAGPNTGELFF. The CDR3 nucleotides are TGTGCCATCGGGCGGAAACTAGCGGGGCCGAACACCGGGGAGCTGTTTTTT.

This clonotype came up a few times. The chain couples TRBV4-2 to TRBJ2-1; TRBD2 might be the D (5 bases). The CDR3 has 14 amino acids. In germline, CDR1 is LGHNA, CDR2 YNFKEQ. With 5 bases removed from V and 2 bases from J, the gap between germline ends came to 10 bases. This CDR3 is CASSKTGTYNEQFF. The CDR3, as DNA: TGTGCCAGCAGCAAAACCGGGACCTACAATGAGCAGTTCTTC.